Below, 28 T cell receptor beta chains from the same sample are listed, as sequenced in a study of identical twins. TCRdb re-analysed the 5' RACE reads in MiXCR, keeping a single row per CDR3 protein. The table lists fewer than 900,000 distinct CDR3 sequences, about 18% of them singletons. The sample was also linked to a second study, of T cells expressing NK-cell markers.

Material: PBMCs. These receptors were obtained from a young woman in good health.

Concerning this clonotype: A much larger clonotype is one base distant, so this may be a read error. The chain links TRBV6-2 or TRBV6-3 to TRBJ2-7, with D hard to call. Germline V gene data show CDR1 as MNHEY and CDR2 as SVGEGT. The CDR3 sequence is 12 residues long. V was trimmed by 1 base and J by 3 bases, leaving 4 bases between them. CDR3 loop: CASSYWDYEQYF. CDR3 sequence (DNA): TGTGCCAGCAGTTACTGGGACTACGAGCAGTACTTC.

This chain joins TRBV20-1 and TRBJ2-1, with D hard to call. The CDR3 runs to 13 residues. The V and J ends lost 5 bases and 5 bases respectively, with 13 bases between them. The germline V gene encodes CDR1 DFQATT and CDR2 SNEGSKA (reference sequence). The CDR3: CSAPHYPHNEQFF. The CDR3 DNA reads TGCAGTGCTCCCCACTACCCCCACAATGAGCAGTTCTTC.

This clonotype has more than one count but fewer than ten. This chain connects TRBV10-3 to TRBJ2-1, with 12 bases matching TRBD2. Germline values: CDR1 ENHRY, CDR2 SYGVKD. Germline trimming cut 7 bases from V and 9 bases from J; bases unmatched to any gene: 7. The CDR3 is 14 residues long. The CDR3 is CAIKGTSGRPEQFF. The CDR3 bases are TGTGCCATCAAGGGTACTAGCGGGAGGCCTGAGCAGTTCTTC.

This sequence joins TRBV12-3 or TRBV12-4 and TRBJ2-1; maybe TRBD1 (5 bases). V was cut by 6 bases and J by 9 bases, with 15 bases left in between. The CDR3 has 13 residues. CDR3 sequence: CASSYAGFLEQFF. Here the CDR3 DNA reads TGTGCCAGCAGCTACGCAGGGTTTCTTGAGCAGTTCTTC.

V usage is TRBV6-6 and J usage is TRBJ2-7; 8 nucleotides agree with TRBD1. Per germline, CDR1 MNHNY and CDR2 SVGAGI (reference sequence). This CDR3 is 11 amino acids long. With 4 bases clipped from V and 9 bases from J, the junction kept 2 bases outside the gene matches. CDR3 sequence (DNA): TGTGCCAGCAGTTTCGGACAGGGGCAGTACTTC. It specifies CASSFGQGQYF.

The gene calls are TRBV3-1 and TRBJ2-1; D is uncertain. CDR1 and CDR2 from the germline V gene are LGHDT and YNNKEL (reference sequence). This CDR3 has 13 amino acids. The ends were cut back, 3 bases at V and 7 bases at J, with 10 bases in the middle. The chain's CDR3 is CASSQATQNEQFF. CDR3 in DNA: TGTGCCAGCAGCCAGGCTACTCAAAATGAGCAGTTCTTC.

The rearrangement links TRBV7-9 to TRBJ2-1, with TRBD2 matching over 7 bases. Germline V gene sequence: CDR1 SEHNR, CDR2 FQNEAQ (reference sequence). V shed 3 bases and J 6 bases; nucleotides not matched to a gene: 5. The length of the CDR3 is 14 residues. The CDR3 coding sequence is TGTGCCAGCAGCTTGAGGACTAGTAGCAATGAGCAGTTCTTC. Encoded protein: CASSLRTSSNEQFF.

This clonotype has more than one count but fewer than ten. The chain links TRBV25-1 to TRBJ2-7, with D possibly called TRBD1 or TRBD2 (6 bases each). Trimming removed 9 bases at V and 6 bases at J, with 21 bases between. Germline lookup yields CDR1 MGHDK and CDR2 SYGVNS. This CDR3 spans 14 amino acids. This CDR3 reads CASRVEGDSVEQYF. DNA of the CDR3: TGTGCCAGTAGAGTGGAGGGGGACTCGGTCGAGCAGTACTTC.

This clonotype was counted ten times or more. CDR3: CASSVGGDSAYEQYF. CDR3 DNA: TGTGCCAGCAGCGTAGGGGGGGACTCCGCCTACGAGCAGTACTTC. This chain joins TRBV9 and TRBJ2-7; D might be TRBD2 (6 bases). Germline V lookup: CDR1 SGDLS, CDR2 YYNGEE. V dropped 0 bases and J dropped 2 bases, with 12 bases sitting between them. The CDR3 loop spans 15 amino acids. Full variable domain (outside the CDR3, taken from reference TRBV9 and TRBJ2-7): DSGVTQTPKHLITATGQRVTLRCSPRSGDLSVYWYQQSLDQGLQFLIQYYNGEERAKGNILERFSAQQFPDLHSELNLSSLELGDSALYFCASSVGGDSAYEQYFGPGTRLTVT.

This chain connects TRBV3-1 to TRBJ2-3; D perhaps matches TRBD1 (5 bases). Germline-derived CDR1 and CDR2 are LGHDT and YNNKEL (reference sequence). Trimming left V 8 bases short and J 2 bases short, with 14 bases between. The CDR3 consists of 14 residues. The chain's CDR3 is CASRVTTDTDTQYF. The CDR3 nucleotides are TGTGCCAGCCGGGTGACGACAGACACAGATACGCAGTATTTT.

The chain has TRBV2 and TRBJ2-3; D is ambiguous. The V gene lost 10 bases and the J gene lost 6 bases, with 11 bases spanning the gap. Germline V gene lookup returns CDR1 SNHLY and CDR2 FYNNEI. The CDR3 sequence is 11 residues long. The CDR3 region is CANGPGDTQYF. In nucleotides, the CDR3 is TGTGCCAACGGGCCGGGCGATACGCAGTATTTT.

This clonotype was detected a few times. Here the CDR3 DNA reads TGTGCCAGCAGTCCACTCGAGACCTACGATACGCAGTATTTT. This codes for CASSPLETYDTQYF. The chain recombines TRBV12-3 or TRBV12-4 with TRBJ2-3; D call uncertain. CDR3 length equals 14 residues. V shed 5 bases and J shed 6 bases, with 15 bases lying between them.

This clonotype was observed a few times. The rearrangement links TRBV7-2 to TRBJ2-3; perhaps TRBD2 as D (6 bases). Trimming removed 1 base at V and 5 bases at J, with 13 bases between. The CDR3 is 15 residues long. Per germline, CDR1 SGHTA and CDR2 FQGNSA. This CDR3 is CASSLGLPGVDTQYF. The CDR3 region has the DNA TGTGCCAGCAGCTTAGGTCTACCGGGGGTAGATACGCAGTATTTT. The full variable domain, its missing parts supplied by reference TRBV7-2 and TRBJ2-3, is GAGVSQSPSNKVTEKGKDVELRCDPISGHTALYWYRQSLGQGLEFLIYFQGNSAPDKSGLPSDRFSAERTGGSVSTLTIQRTQQEDSAVYLCASSLGLPGVDTQYFGPGTRLTVL.

This clonotype appeared a few times. This rearrangement joins TRBV10-3 to TRBJ2-5; tentative D call: TRBD1 (5 bases). Germline values: CDR1 ENHRY, CDR2 SYGVKD. With 10 bases removed from V and 5 bases from J, the gap between germline ends came to 11 bases. CDR3 length: 11 amino acids. CDR3 residues: CATQGYETQYF. In DNA form, the CDR3 reads TGTGCCACCCAGGGCTATGAGACCCAGTACTTC.

This clonotype was recorded a few times. V gene TRBV12-3 or TRBV12-4 combines with J gene TRBJ2-7; D is possibly TRBD1 (6 bases). This CDR3 has 14 residues. With 2 bases removed from V and 2 bases from J, the gap between germline ends came to 10 bases. The chain's CDR3 is CASSLRGLTYEQYF. The CDR3 DNA sequence: TGTGCCAGCAGTTTAAGGGGGTTAACCTACGAGCAGTACTTC.

This clonotype was observed a few times. This chain links TRBV12-3 or TRBV12-4 with TRBJ2-7; TRBD1 might be the D (6 bases). Between the trimmed V and J ends, which lost 6 bases and 3 bases, there was a span of 18 bases. The CDR3 consists of 15 residues. The DNA for the CDR3 is TGTGCCAGCAGCTGGACAGCGACTTTTTTCTACGAGCAGTACTTC. This codes for CASSWTATFFYEQYF.

This clonotype was found many times. The chain is built from TRBV6-1 and TRBJ2-3; no firm D call. V was cut by 5 bases and J by 0 bases, with 9 bases left in between. The CDR3 has 14 residues. Germline-derived CDR1 and CDR2 are MNHNS and SASEGT. Here the CDR3 DNA reads TGTGCCAGCAGTCAACGGACCAGCACAGATACGCAGTATTTT. Amino acid sequence: CASSQRTSTDTQYF.

The V call is TRBV2, the J call TRBJ1-5; TRBD1 matches at 8 bases. The CDR3 has 14 amino acids. The ends lost 3 bases at V and 5 bases at J; junction bases unmatched: 3. Germline lookup yields CDR1 SNHLY and CDR2 FYNNEI. The CDR3 spells CASSDRQGYQPQHF. The DNA of the CDR3 is TGTGCCAGCAGTGATCGACAGGGGTATCAGCCCCAGCATTTT.

V and J are TRBV20-1 and TRBJ2-1, with TRBD2 matching 8 bases. The CDR3 runs 14 residues. Per the germline V gene, CDR1 is DFQATT and CDR2 is SNEGSKA (reference sequence). V lost 6 bases, J lost 5 bases, and 9 bases stayed unmatched. This CDR3 reads CSAYGGVYDNEQFF. DNA for the CDR3: TGCAGTGCCTACGGGGGGGTATACGACAATGAGCAGTTCTTC.

Only a few counts were recorded for this clonotype. This rearrangement joins TRBV12-3 or TRBV12-4 to TRBJ2-7; no clear D gene. The length of the CDR3 is 12 residues. Trimming cost V 2 bases and J 6 bases, with 8 bases left between them. CDR3 coding DNA: TGTGCCAGCAGTTTACGGGTACGCGAGCAGTACTTC. Amino acid sequence: CASSLRVREQYF.

The count of this clonotype is one. V is TRBV6-2 or TRBV6-3 and J is TRBJ2-3, with unresolved D. The CDR3 has 14 residues. V was clipped by 3 bases and J by 0 bases, with 7 bases between them. CDR1 MNHEY and CDR2 SVGEGT come from the germline V gene. CDR3 protein: CASSYVGSTDTQYF. As DNA, the CDR3 is TGTGCCAGCAGTTATGTCGGAAGCACAGATACGCAGTATTTT.

This clonotype showed up many times. The chain's CDR3 is CSARPLASGGWAETQYF. DNA of the CDR3: TGCAGTGCTAGACCGCTAGCTAGCGGGGGGTGGGCGGAGACCCAGTACTTC. The chain carries TRBV20-1 and TRBJ2-5; 11 bases align to TRBD2. Germline-derived CDR1 and CDR2 are DFQATT and SNEGSKA (reference sequence). The V gene end was trimmed by 2 bases and the J gene end by 5 bases; junction bases not matched to a gene: 13. The CDR3 covers 17 residues.

A few counts support this clonotype. The genes are TRBV5-1 and TRBJ2-7; 11 nucleotides match TRBD1. The CDR3 has 15 residues. Trimming at V came to 4 bases and at J to 2 bases, leaving 5 bases not matched to a gene. CDR1 is SGHRS, CDR2 YFSETQ, per germline. Written as DNA, the CDR3 is TGCGCCAGCAGCAGGGGACAGGGGGAGACCTACGAGCAGTACTTC. Protein product: CASSRGQGETYEQYF.

This clonotype appeared a few times. This sequence joins TRBV19 and TRBJ1-2, with a weak D call TRBD1 (5 bases). CDR3 length: 14 amino acids. Germline CDR1 LNHDA, CDR2 SQIVND (reference sequence). Trimming shortened V by 3 bases and J by 4 bases, and 12 bases separated the two germline ends. The CDR3 spells CASSIQGGLYGYTF. The CDR3 DNA reads TGTGCCAGTAGTATCCAGGGAGGACTCTATGGCTACACCTTC.

V usage is TRBV12-3 or TRBV12-4 and J usage is TRBJ1-5, with a possible D match to TRBD1 (5 bases). V lost 3 bases and J lost 3, with 15 bases in between. This CDR3 is built from 16 residues. The CDR3: CASSLSQRGDNQPQHF. CDR3 in DNA: TGTGCCAGCAGTTTGTCCCAAAGGGGAGACAATCAGCCCCAGCATTTT.

The V call is TRBV6-5, the J call TRBJ2-1; TRBD1 agrees at 7 bases. The CDR3 is made up of 15 amino acids. Germline V CDR1 and CDR2: MNHEY, SVGAGI. V trimming: 3 bases; J trimming: 5 bases; junction bases outside the gene matches: 7. As DNA, the CDR3 is TGTGCCAGCAGTTATGTAGGACAGGTTGACAATGAGCAGTTCTTC. It is translated as CASSYVGQVDNEQFF.

This clonotype was observed a single time. The chain employs TRBV4-3 and TRBJ2-2, with a possible D match to TRBD2 (5 bases). There are 17 residues in the CDR3. The germline CDR1 and CDR2 sequences are LGHNA and YSLEER. Trimming pared 5 bases from V and 6 bases from J, leaving 22 bases between. Here the CDR3 DNA reads TGCGCCAGCAGCACCTTAGAGAGGGTAGTCGGTCCCGGGGAGCTGTTTTTT. Translation: CASSTLERVVGPGELFF.

This clonotype was found once. V gene TRBV5-1 combines with J gene TRBJ2-5; possible D gene TRBD1, 5 bases. Germline V CDR1 and CDR2: SGHRS, YFSETQ. The V end lost 4 bases, the J end lost 5 bases, and 9 bases lay between the germline ends. This CDR3 contains 12 residues. This CDR3 reads CASSARGETQYF. The DNA for the CDR3 is TGCGCCAGCAGCGCAAGGGGTGAGACCCAGTACTTC.